This entry is about one T cell receptor beta chain. The data were obtained in a study of response to subunit inactivated influenza vaccine. Per the germline V gene, CDR1 is DFQATT and CDR2 is SNEGSKA (reference sequence). There are 14 residues in the CDR3. J lost 2 bases, V lost 6 bases, and 9 bases had no gene match. TCRdb redid the calling of the RT-PCR reads with MiXCR, one entry per CDR3 protein. The sample holds approximately 500,000 distinct CDR3 sequences, 13% to 15% seen once. The source material was PBMCs from blood, sampled 11 to 12 days after vaccination. This sequence was found in a man aged 50 to 60 who received an inactivated influenza vaccine. The rearrangement uses TRBV20-1 and TRBJ1-1, with 7 bases lining up with TRBD1. The DNA of the CDR3 is TGCAGTGCGACACCGGGACAGACTAACACTGAAGCTTTCTTT. Translation gives CSATPGQTNTEAFF.